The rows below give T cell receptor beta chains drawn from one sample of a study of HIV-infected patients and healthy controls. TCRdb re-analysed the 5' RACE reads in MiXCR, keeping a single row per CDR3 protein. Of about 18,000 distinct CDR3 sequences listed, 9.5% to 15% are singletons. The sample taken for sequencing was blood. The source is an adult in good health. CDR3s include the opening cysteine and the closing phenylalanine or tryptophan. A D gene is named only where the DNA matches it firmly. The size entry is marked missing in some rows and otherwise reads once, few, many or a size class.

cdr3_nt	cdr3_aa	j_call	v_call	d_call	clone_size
TGCGCCAGCAGCGCCGGAGGACAGCTCCAAGAGACCCAGTACTTC	CASSAGGQLQETQYF	TRBJ2-5	TRBV5-1	.	many
TGTGCCAGCAGTTATGTGGGCTCACAAGAGACCCAGTACTTC	CASSYVGSQETQYF	TRBJ2-5	TRBV6-6	.	many
TGTGCCAGCAGTTGGGGGGAGTCTGAAGCTTTCTTT	CASSWGESEAFF	TRBJ1-1	TRBV7-9	.	many
TGTGCCAGTAGTTCCGGGACAGGGGGAGACAATGAGCAGTTCTTC	CASSSGTGGDNEQFF	TRBJ2-1	TRBV19	TRBD1	.
TGTGCCAGCGTCGCGGGGGCACCTAATGAGCAGTTCTTC	CASVAGAPNEQFF	TRBJ2-1	TRBV18	.	many
TGTGCCAGCAGCTTAGTGAAGGGGTCTTACAATGAGCAGTTCTTC	CASSLVKGSYNEQFF	TRBJ2-1	TRBV7-9	.	.
TGTGCCAGCAGCTTGAACAGGGGAATGGAGACCCAGTACTTC	CASSLNRGMETQYF	TRBJ2-5	TRBV7-2	TRBD1	many
TGTGCCAGCAGCGTTTACCCCCAAGAGACCCAGTACTTC	CASSVYPQETQYF	TRBJ2-5	TRBV7-2	.	many
TGTGCCAGCAGTAAATCAGGGGAAAGGACTGAAGCTTTCTTT	CASSKSGERTEAFF	TRBJ1-1	TRBV7-2	.	many
TGCAGTGCTAGATGGCGGCAGGCCTGGACTGAAGCTTTCTTT	CSARWRQAWTEAFF	TRBJ1-1	TRBV20-1	.	.
TGTGCCAGCAGCTGGTTAGACGGGAATGCTTTCTTT	CASSWLDGNAFF	TRBJ1-1	TRBV7-2	.	medium-sized
TGTGCCACCAGCAGAGATCCTATACGGCAGAACTATGGCTACACCTTC	CATSRDPIRQNYGYTF	TRBJ1-2	TRBV15	.	many
TGTGCCAGCAGTTTAAACCCTCCGGGCACCGGCTACACCTTC	CASSLNPPGTGYTF	TRBJ1-2	TRBV27	.	medium-sized
TGTGCCAGCAGCCTAGGACAGGGACTCTCTTATGGCTACACCTTC	CASSLGQGLSYGYTF	TRBJ1-2	TRBV7-9	TRBD1	many
TGTGCCAGCAGCCAAACACAGGGGGCTGCCGGGGAGCTGTTTTTT	CASSQTQGAAGELFF	TRBJ2-2	TRBV7-8	TRBD1	medium-sized
TGTGCCAGCAGTTACACGGGAGGACTAGCGGGGGGGAGGACCTACAATGAGCAGTTCTTC	CASSYTGGLAGGRTYNEQFF	TRBJ2-1	TRBV6-6	TRBD2	once
TGTGCCAGCTACAGGGGCCAGAGCTCCTACAATGAGCAGTTCTTC	CASYRGQSSYNEQFF	TRBJ2-1	TRBV2	TRBD1	medium-sized